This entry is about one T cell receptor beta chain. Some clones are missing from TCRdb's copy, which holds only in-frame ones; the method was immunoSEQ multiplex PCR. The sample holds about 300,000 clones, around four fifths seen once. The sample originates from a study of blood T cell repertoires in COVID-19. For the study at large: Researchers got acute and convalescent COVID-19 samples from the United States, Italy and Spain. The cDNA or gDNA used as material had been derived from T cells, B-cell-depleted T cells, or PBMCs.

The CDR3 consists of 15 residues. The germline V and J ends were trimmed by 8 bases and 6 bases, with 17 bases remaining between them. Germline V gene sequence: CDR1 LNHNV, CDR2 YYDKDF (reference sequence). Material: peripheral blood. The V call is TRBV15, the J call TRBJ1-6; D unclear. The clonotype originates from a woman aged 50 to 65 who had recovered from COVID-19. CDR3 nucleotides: TGTGCCACCCAGCCCGAGCGTTCTTTTAATTCACCCCTCCACTTT. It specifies CATQPERSFNSPLHF. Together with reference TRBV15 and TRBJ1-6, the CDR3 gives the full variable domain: DAMVIQNPRYQVTQFGKPVTLSCSQTLNHNVMYWYQQKSSQAPKLLFHYYDKDFNNEADTPDNFQSRRPNTSFCFLDIRSPGLGDTAMYLCATQPERSFNSPLHFGNGTRLTVT.